This T cell receptor (beta chain) was sequenced during a study of T cells in Graves' hyperthyroidism and ophthalmopathy. The CDR3 totals 15 residues. The germline CDR1 and CDR2 sequences are SGHRS and YFSETQ. With 4 bases clipped from V and 2 bases from J, the junction kept 8 bases outside the gene matches. Thyroid ultrasound, orbital computed tomography, clinical symptoms, and serum thyroxine and TRAb underpinned diagnoses. Using RNA transcripts as the source, TCR beta CDR3 regions were amplified. When the TCR CDR3 underwent first-round RT-PCR, the HTBI primer set was used. TCRdb passed the multiplex PCR reads through MiXCR, listing each CDR3 protein once. The sample records about 530,000 distinct CDR3 sequences, approximately 17% being singletons. Turning to this clonotype: Its antigen remains unknown.

Study-wide results and limits: Ophthalmopathy and stable hyperthyroidism were told apart by a 13 V-J model. Also found in blood were most expanded thyroid clonotypes above 0.001.

Material: blood. This clonotype was obtained from a woman younger than 30 with Graves' ophthalmopathy. The gene calls are TRBV5-1 and TRBJ2-7; 8 bases map to TRBD1. As DNA, the CDR3 is TGCGCCAGCAGCACCGGACAGGGTAACACCTACGAGCAGTACTTC. It translates to CASSTGQGNTYEQYF. The entire variable domain, with the rest obtained from reference TRBV5-1 and TRBJ2-7, is as follows: KAGVTQTPRYLIKTRGQQVTLSCSPISGHRSVSWYQQTPGQGLQFLFEYFSETQRNKGNFPGRFSGRQFSNSRSEMNVSTLELGDSALYLCASSTGQGNTYEQYFGPGTRLTVT.